Listed here are 25 T cell receptor beta chains from one sample, sequenced in a study (dated by TCRdb to 2013 to 2016). Library prep was done by 5' RACE. TCRdb shows the sequencer as Illumina MiSeq. TCRdb trimmed the raw reads at Q25, called clones with MiXCR and kept productive beta chains. Every CDR3 protein is listed once, alongside the most common genes and DNA of its rows. A total of 62,000 or so distinct CDR3 sequences appear in this sample, less than 25% of them only once. About 3% of the sample rests with the top ten. Sequenced input: memory CD4+ T cells sorted from a lymph node. The meaning of the sample's cell subset or site label: memory CD4+ T cells, CD4+CD45RO+CD25-. Receptors were obtained from a female donor with breast cancer.

A note on this clonotype: A read error is possible here, since a much larger clone lies one base away. The V gene is TRBV6-5, the J gene TRBJ2-7, with D tentatively TRBD1 (5 bases). The CDR3 is 14 amino acids. The V end was cut by 6 bases, the J end by 1 base, with 13 bases between. Germline lookup yields CDR1 MNHEY and CDR2 SVGAGI. This CDR3 is CASRSTAFSYEQYF. CDR3 sequence (DNA): TGTGCCAGCAGATCGACAGCCTTTTCCTACGAGCAGTACTTC.

In this sample, this clonotype turned up a few times. The V call is TRBV7-2, the J call TRBJ1-4; D might be TRBD1 (5 bases). Germline V lookup: CDR1 SGHTA, CDR2 FQGNSA. V lost 5 bases, J lost 7 bases, and 17 bases lay in between. The CDR3 sequence is 15 residues long. The CDR3, as DNA: TGTGCCAGCAGCCTTATGACAGCCTCAACTGAAAAACTGTTTTTT. It codes for CASSLMTASTEKLFF.

With respect to this clonotype: This sequence may be a read error, since a much larger clone differs from it by one base. This chain uses TRBV20-1 with TRBJ2-3; 8 bases agree with TRBD1. There are 14 residues in the CDR3. Per the germline V gene, CDR1 is DFQATT and CDR2 is SNEGSKA (reference sequence). The trim removed 6 bases at V and 8 bases at J, leaving 13 bases unmatched. The chain's CDR3 is CSASRAGGRSTQYF. The DNA for the CDR3 is TGCAGTGCCAGTAGAGCAGGGGGCCGGAGTACGCAGTATTTT.

This clonotype was detected many times. V gene TRBV6-5 combines with J gene TRBJ1-2, with D tentatively TRBD1 (5 bases). V shed 6 bases and J shed 6 bases, with 14 bases lying between them. This CDR3 comprises 13 residues. Germline assignment: CDR1 MNHEY and CDR2 SVGAGI. The CDR3 spells CASRRGGRDGYTF. For the CDR3, the DNA is TGTGCCAGCAGGCGTGGGGGGAGAGATGGCTACACCTTC.

There are a few counts of this clonotype. The chain links TRBV27 to TRBJ2-5; TRBD2 matches 12 bases. CDR1 and CDR2 (germline): MNHEY, SMNVEV (reference sequence). CDR3 length: 14 amino acids. V lost 4 bases and J lost 6; bases outside the gene matches: 3. As DNA, the CDR3 is TGTGCCAGCAGTTGGACTAGCGGGATAAAGACCCAGTACTTC. Translation: CASSWTSGIKTQYF.

This clonotype was seen repeatedly, ten times or more. This chain joins TRBV7-2 and TRBJ1-1, with 10 nucleotides matching TRBD1. This CDR3 spans 14 amino acids. V gave up 5 bases and J gave up 1 base; unmatched junction bases: 1. Germline-derived CDR1 and CDR2 are SGHTA and FQGNSA. The CDR3, as DNA: TGTGCCAGCAGCAGGACAGGGGGGAACACTGAAGCTTTCTTT. It translates to CASSRTGGNTEAFF.

The chain employs TRBV5-1 and TRBJ2-7, with D possibly TRBD2 on 5 matching bases. Looked up from germline, CDR1 is SGHRS and CDR2 is YFSETQ. This CDR3 has 13 amino acids. V lost 4 bases and J 3 bases, leaving 11 bases between the germline ends. The CDR3: CASSVTRDYEQYF. DNA of the CDR3: TGCGCCAGCAGCGTGACTCGGGACTACGAGCAGTACTTC.

The chain carries TRBV12-3 or TRBV12-4 and TRBJ2-6; D not resolved. CDR3 length: 14 amino acids. The germline V and J ends were trimmed by 2 bases and 2 bases, with 4 bases remaining between them. The CDR3 is CASSLPAGANVLTF. The CDR3 DNA is TGTGCCAGCAGTTTACCAGCTGGGGCCAACGTCCTGACTTTC.

Concerning this clonotype: A read error may explain this, as a much larger clone is one base away. The rearrangement joins TRBV15 to TRBJ2-5; TRBD1 is a possible D gene (5 bases). Germline CDR1 LNHNV, CDR2 YYDKDF (reference sequence). This CDR3 has 17 amino acids. The V end was cut by 0 bases, the J end by 2 bases, with 16 bases between. The chain's CDR3 is CATSREAGLLGQETQYF. The CDR3 nucleotides are TGTGCCACCAGCAGAGAGGCAGGGTTATTGGGACAAGAGACCCAGTACTTC.

This clonotype was picked up many times. The rearrangement joins TRBV11-2 to TRBJ2-2; D is possibly TRBD2 (6 bases). V was clipped by 5 bases and J by 3 bases, with 13 bases between them. Germline lookup yields CDR1 SGHAT and CDR2 FQNNGV. The CDR3 loop spans 15 amino acids. CDR3 sequence reads: CASSARGLYTGELFF. In nucleotides, the CDR3 is TGTGCCAGCAGCGCCCGGGGACTGTACACCGGGGAGCTGTTTTTT.

The sample holds many counts of this clonotype. The gene calls are TRBV28 and TRBJ2-4; D not resolved. CDR1 is MDHEN, CDR2 SYDVKM, per germline. V was trimmed by 6 bases and J by 0 bases, leaving 15 bases between them. The CDR3 is made up of 16 amino acids. Written as DNA, the CDR3 is TGTGCCAGCAGCGGAGCTCGACTGGTAGCCAAAAACATTCAGTACTTC. It translates to CASSGARLVAKNIQYF. Based on the CDR3 plus reference TRBV28 and TRBJ2-4, the full variable domain is DVKVTQSSRYLVKRTGEKVFLECVQDMDHENMFWYRQDPGLGLRLIYFSYDVKMKEKGDIPEGYSVSREKKERFSLILESASTNQTSMYLCASSGARLVAKNIQYFGAGTRLSVL.

This clonotype was seen only a few times. The chain couples TRBV6-1 to TRBJ2-5; D call uncertain. The V end was cut by 10 bases, the J end by 5 bases, with 11 bases between. The CDR3 covers 11 residues. Germline assignment: CDR1 MNHNS and CDR2 SASEGT. CDR3 region: CATGPRETQYF. Written as DNA, the CDR3 is TGTGCCACCGGGCCAAGGGAGACCCAGTACTTC.

The chain carries TRBV20-1 and TRBJ2-1, with TRBD2 matching over 12 bases. Germline values: CDR1 DFQATT, CDR2 SNEGSKA (reference sequence). V gave up 3 bases and J gave up 8 bases; unmatched junction bases: 5. There are 14 residues in the CDR3. The CDR3 spells CSASLAGGPDEQFF. The DNA of the CDR3 is TGCAGTGCTAGCCTAGCGGGAGGGCCCGATGAGCAGTTCTTC.

J is TRBJ2-2 and V is TRBV5-1; 9 positions agree with TRBD2. Germline loops: CDR1 SGHRS, CDR2 YFSETQ. This CDR3 has 16 amino acids. The junction had 10 bases not matched to a gene; V was cut back by 5 bases and J by 5 bases. In nucleotides, the CDR3 is TGCGCCAGCAGGTTGAACGGACTAGCGTGGACCGGGGAGCTGTTTTTT. Translation: CASRLNGLAWTGELFF. The whole variable domain, filled in from reference TRBV5-1 and TRBJ2-2, reads KAGVTQTPRYLIKTRGQQVTLSCSPISGHRSVSWYQQTPGQGLQFLFEYFSETQRNKGNFPGRFSGRQFSNSRSEMNVSTLELGDSALYLCASRLNGLAWTGELFFGEGSRLTVL.

About this clonotype: With a much larger clone just one base away, this may be a read error. The V gene is TRBV4-3, the J gene TRBJ1-2; D is possibly TRBD1 (5 bases). Germline V gene lookup returns CDR1 LGHNA and CDR2 YSLEER. The ends were cut back, 3 bases at V and 7 bases at J, with 18 bases in the middle. This CDR3 has 15 residues. Here the CDR3 DNA reads TGCGCCAGCAGCCAGAGACATGGGGCGATTAGTGGCTACACCTTC. Translated, it gives CASSQRHGAISGYTF.

This clonotype was seen once. This chain connects TRBV28 to TRBJ2-3; 9 bases are shared with TRBD1. The CDR3 sequence is 15 residues long. Germline loops: CDR1 MDHEN, CDR2 SYDVKM. The junction had 12 bases not matched to a gene; V was cut back by 6 bases and J by 8 bases. CDR3 sequence (DNA): TGTGCCAGCAGGGCTACCGGGACAGGGACCGGTACGCAGTATTTT. Translating gives CASRATGTGTGTQYF.

This clonotype came up many times. The rearrangement joins TRBV6-2 or TRBV6-3 to TRBJ1-5; D gene uncertain. The germline V gene encodes CDR1 MNHEY and CDR2 SVGEGT. V shed 7 bases and J shed 5 bases, with 21 bases lying between them. The CDR3 runs 16 residues. CDR3 sequence (DNA): TGTGCCAGCACCCTCGGAAGGACCCTGGGAGATCAGCCCCAGCATTTT. Amino acid sequence: CASTLGRTLGDQPQHF.

The genes are TRBV5-1 and TRBJ1-1; D remains ambiguous. Deletions cut 0 bases from V and 1 base from J, with 10 bases between. CDR3 length equals 15 residues. The germline V gene has CDR1 SGHRS and CDR2 YFSETQ. The chain's CDR3 is CASSLDGRSNTEAFF. The DNA of the CDR3 is TGCGCCAGCAGCTTGGACGGACGGTCGAACACTGAAGCTTTCTTT.

The chain links TRBV6-6 to TRBJ1-2; D is unclear. The CDR3 consists of 13 residues. The V gene lost 6 bases and the J gene lost 2 bases, with 10 bases spanning the gap. The germline V gene has CDR1 MNHNY and CDR2 SVGAGI (reference sequence). The CDR3 DNA is TGTGCCAGCAGACCCTATGGGAACTATGGCTACACCTTC. Amino acids: CASRPYGNYGYTF.

As concerns this clonotype: A clone one base away is much larger, so this may be a read error. The CDR3 is CASKRATGELLF. The CDR3 bases are TGTGCCAGCAAAAGGGCCACCGGGGAGCTGTTGTTT. This chain connects TRBV6-5 to TRBJ2-2, with a weak D call TRBD2 (5 bases). This CDR3 has 12 amino acids. Germline V CDR1 and CDR2: MNHEY, SVGAGI.

This clonotype has only a few counts. This chain uses TRBV6-1 with TRBJ1-5; D unclear. The V gene's germline CDR1 is MNHNS and CDR2 SASEGT. CDR3 length: 14 amino acids. V gave up 3 bases and J gave up 3 bases, with 9 bases separating them. The CDR3 here is CASSDLGDNQPQHF. The CDR3 DNA reads TGTGCCAGCAGTGATCTCGGGGACAATCAGCCCCAGCATTTT.

This clonotype was seen ten or more times. The chain links TRBV20-1 to TRBJ1-6; D call uncertain. Germline lookup yields CDR1 DFQATT and CDR2 SNEGSKA (reference sequence). V was shortened by 3 bases and J by 5 bases, with 11 bases between the two germline ends. The CDR3 spans 14 residues. In DNA form, the CDR3 reads TGCAGTGCTAGCCGGAGGGCCAATAATTCACCCCTCCACTTT. This codes for CSASRRANNSPLHF.

This clonotype turned up a few times. Written as DNA, the CDR3 is TGCAGTGCCGTGACTAGCGGGAGGGACTTTGGAGAGACCCAGTACTTC. It encodes CSAVTSGRDFGETQYF. This rearrangement joins TRBV20-1 to TRBJ2-5; 14 nucleotides agree with TRBD2. Germline-derived CDR1 and CDR2 are DFQATT and SNEGSKA (reference sequence). This CDR3 comprises 16 residues. Losses at the gene ends were 6 bases for V and 4 bases for J; bases not matched to a gene: 10.

The CDR3 loop reads CSAEAGQDTQYF. The DNA for the CDR3 is TGCAGTGCTGAAGCCGGGCAGGATACGCAGTATTTT. This chain joins TRBV20-1 and TRBJ2-3, with unresolved D. Trimming left V 5 bases short and J 6 bases short, with 12 bases between. Germline loops: CDR1 DFQATT, CDR2 SNEGSKA (reference sequence). The CDR3 is made up of 12 amino acids.

The chain recombines TRBV10-3 with TRBJ2-1; 10 bases agree with TRBD2. Germline V gene data show CDR1 as ENHRY and CDR2 as SYGVKD. CDR3 length: 16 residues. V shed 3 bases and J 5 bases; nucleotides not matched to a gene: 7. CDR3: CAISDPVGLANNEQFF. The CDR3 nucleotides read TGTGCCATCAGTGATCCCGTGGGACTAGCGAACAATGAGCAGTTCTTC.